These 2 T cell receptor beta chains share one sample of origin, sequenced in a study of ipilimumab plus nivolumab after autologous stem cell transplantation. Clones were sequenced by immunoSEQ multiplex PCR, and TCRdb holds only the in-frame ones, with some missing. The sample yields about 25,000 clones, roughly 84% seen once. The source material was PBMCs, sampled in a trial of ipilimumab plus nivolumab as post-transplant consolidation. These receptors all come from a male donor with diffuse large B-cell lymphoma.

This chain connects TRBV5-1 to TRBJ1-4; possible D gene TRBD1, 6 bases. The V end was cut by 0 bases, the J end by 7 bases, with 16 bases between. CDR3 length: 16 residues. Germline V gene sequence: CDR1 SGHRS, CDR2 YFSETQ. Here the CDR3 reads CASSLGSRVGGEKLFF. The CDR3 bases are TGCGCCAGCAGCTTGGGGTCGAGGGTAGGGGGTGAAAAACTGTTTTTT.

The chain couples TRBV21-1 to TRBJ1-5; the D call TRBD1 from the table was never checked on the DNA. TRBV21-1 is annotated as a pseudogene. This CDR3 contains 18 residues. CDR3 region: CASTEQGARRGSNQPQHF. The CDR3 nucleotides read TGTGCCAGCACAGAACAGGGGGCCCGGAGGGGTAGCAATCAGCCCCAGCATTTT.